The subject of this entry is one TCR beta chain. These data belong to a study of blood T cell repertoires in COVID-19. Study information: PBMCs, B-cell-depleted T cells, or T cells were the source of the cDNA or gDNA that made up the material.

The CDR3 length is 14 residues. CDR1 MNHEY and CDR2 SVGEGT come from the germline V gene. V shed 2 bases and J shed 1 base, with 8 bases lying between them. Only in-frame clones appear in the TCRdb table, and some are missing; sequencing was by immunoSEQ multiplex PCR. Among approximately 220,000 clones listed, approximately 80% were seen once. J is TRBJ1-1 and V is TRBV6-2 or TRBV6-3; D ambiguous. The TCR was taken from an elderly woman with acute or convalescent COVID-19. The sample was peripheral blood. This CDR3 reads CASSYIQENTEAFF. The CDR3 DNA sequence: TGTGCCAGCAGTTACATCCAGGAGAACACTGAAGCTTTCTTT.